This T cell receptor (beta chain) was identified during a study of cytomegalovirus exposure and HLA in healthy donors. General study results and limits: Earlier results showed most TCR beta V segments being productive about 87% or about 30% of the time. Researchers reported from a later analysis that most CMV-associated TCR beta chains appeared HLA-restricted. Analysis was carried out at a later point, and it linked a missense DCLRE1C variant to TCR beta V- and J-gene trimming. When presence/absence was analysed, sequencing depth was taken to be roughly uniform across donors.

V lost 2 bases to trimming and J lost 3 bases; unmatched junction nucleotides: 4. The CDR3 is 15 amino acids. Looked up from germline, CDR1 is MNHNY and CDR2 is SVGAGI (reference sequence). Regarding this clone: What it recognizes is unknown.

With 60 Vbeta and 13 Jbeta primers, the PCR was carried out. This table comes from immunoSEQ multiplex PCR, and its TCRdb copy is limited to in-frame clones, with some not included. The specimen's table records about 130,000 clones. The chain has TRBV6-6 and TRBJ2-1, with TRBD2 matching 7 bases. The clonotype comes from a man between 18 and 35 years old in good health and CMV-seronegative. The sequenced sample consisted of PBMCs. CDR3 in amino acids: CASSYGDYRYNEQFF. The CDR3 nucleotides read TGTGCCAGCAGTTACGGGGACTATCGCTACAATGAGCAGTTCTTC.